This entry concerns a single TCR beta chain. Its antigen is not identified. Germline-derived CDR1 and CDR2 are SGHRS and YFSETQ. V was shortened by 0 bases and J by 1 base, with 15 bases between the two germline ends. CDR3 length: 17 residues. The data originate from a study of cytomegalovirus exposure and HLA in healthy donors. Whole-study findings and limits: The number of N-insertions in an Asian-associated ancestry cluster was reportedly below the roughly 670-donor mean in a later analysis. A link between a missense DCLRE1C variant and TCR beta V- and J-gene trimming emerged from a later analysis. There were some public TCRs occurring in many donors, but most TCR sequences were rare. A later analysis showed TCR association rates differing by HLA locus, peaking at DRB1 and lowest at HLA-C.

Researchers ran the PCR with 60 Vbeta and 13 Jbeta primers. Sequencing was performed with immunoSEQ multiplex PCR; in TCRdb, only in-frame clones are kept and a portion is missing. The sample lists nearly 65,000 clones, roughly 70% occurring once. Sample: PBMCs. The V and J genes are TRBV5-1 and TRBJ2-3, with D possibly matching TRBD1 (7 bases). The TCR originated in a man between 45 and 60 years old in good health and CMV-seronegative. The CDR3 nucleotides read TGCGCCAGCAGCTTGGAGTGGAGGGGGCTCCGCACAGATACGCAGTATTTT. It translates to CASSLEWRGLRTDTQYF.